The next 2 T cell receptor beta chains were all read from a single sample in a study of radiation and T cells in renal cell carcinoma. Time point meaning: blood 2 weeks post-SBRT. The sample's treatment: 15 Gy SBRT to primary tumor, nephrectomy 4 weeks later. Sequencing used immunoSEQ multiplex PCR; TCRdb keeps in-frame clones, though not all of them. The sample yields 100,000 to 150,000 clones, about four fifths seen once. The sample consisted of blood, taken from a patient whose treatment included radiotherapy and nephrectomy. All receptors come from a man over 45 with renal cell carcinoma.

The genes are TRBV18 and TRBJ2-5, with D possibly TRBD2 on 5 matching bases. Germline V lookup: CDR1 KGHSH, CDR2 LQKENI. The length of the CDR3 is 14 residues. V was trimmed by 6 bases and J by 5 bases, leaving 16 bases between them. The chain's CDR3 is CASSRKEVTETQYF. The DNA of the CDR3 is TGTGCCAGCTCGAGGAAGGAGGTTACGGAGACCCAGTACTTC.

The chain joins TRBV2 to TRBJ1-1; D possibly corresponds to TRBD1 (6 bases). There are 15 residues in the CDR3. Between the trimmed V and J ends, which lost 7 bases and 4 bases, there was a span of 19 bases. Germline assignment: CDR1 SNHLY and CDR2 FYNNEI. The CDR3 loop is CASTLPGGQGTEAFF. CDR3 nucleotide sequence: TGTGCCAGCACCTTACCGGGGGGCCAGGGCACTGAAGCTTTCTTT.